The sequence of this T cell receptor (beta chain) was determined in a study of T cells in Graves' hyperthyroidism and ophthalmopathy. Study details: Peripheral blood draws took place at initial diagnosis, ahead of any treatment.

Newly diagnosed hyperthyroidism, duration under 2 months, in patients aged 18 to 65. Lactation, pregnancy, other autoimmune disease or uncontrolled infection led to exclusion of patients. Using around 10 ml of fresh peripheral blood, PBMCs were prepared. This clonotype was counted many times. Regions amplified from RNA transcripts were the TCR beta CDR3 regions. The primer set for the first-round RT-PCR of the TCR CDR3 was HTBI. TCRdb re-called the multiplex PCR reads through MiXCR, storing one row per CDR3 protein. The data contain about 280,000 distinct CDR3 sequences, 25% to 30% of them singletons. The sequenced sample consisted of blood. The sequence derives from a man in his forties with Graves' hyperthyroidism that later progressed to Graves' ophthalmopathy.

The CDR3, as DNA: TGTGCCAGCAGCCGCGGGGGGGAGAATCAGCCCCAGCATTTT. Translating gives CASSRGGENQPQHF. This chain connects TRBV7-9 to TRBJ1-5; D is perhaps TRBD1 (5 bases). This CDR3 has 14 amino acids. In germline, CDR1 is SEHNR, CDR2 FQNEAQ (reference sequence). V dropped 5 bases and J dropped 4 bases, with 12 bases sitting between them.